This T cell receptor (beta chain) was retrieved from a study of cytomegalovirus exposure and HLA in healthy donors. About the research overall: Approximately 180 million T cells yielded some 120 million unique TCR beta sequences in earlier analysis.

Overall study findings and caveats: Excluded were some V segments that proved indistinguishable, including TRBV6-2 and TRBV6-3. When a later analysis compared HLA-associated TCR beta chains with equally common others, the HLA-associated chains turned out to be more clonally expanded and to have lower generation probabilities.

The CDR3 length is 12 residues. V was pared by 5 bases and J by 6 bases, with 10 bases between. CDR1 is MDHEN, CDR2 SYDVKM, per germline. On this clone: What it binds is unknown.

Vbeta (60) and Jbeta (13) primers were used in the PCR. Sequenced by immunoSEQ multiplex PCR; TCRdb stores in-frame clones only, minus some. This sample has about 190,000 clones, with about 90% found just once. This chain links TRBV28 with TRBJ2-5; D uncertain. Sequenced: PBMCs. The TCR was taken from a man younger than 45 in good health and CMV-seronegative. The CDR3 region is CASSPGPQTQYF. CDR3 nucleotides: TGTGCCAGCAGTCCTGGGCCACAGACCCAGTACTTC.